This is a list of T cell receptor beta chains from one sample in a study of Ad26.COV2.S vaccination and SARS-CoV-2 variants. The protocol was immunoSEQ multiplex PCR, while the TCRdb copy is restricted to in-frame clones and leaves out a portion. The profile shows fewer than 600,000 clones, approximately 90% of them singletons. This specimen consisted of peripheral blood, obtained in a trial of Ad26.COV2.S vaccine versus placebo. Receptor source: a person between 18 and 60 years old who received the Ad26.COV2.S COVID-19 vaccine or a placebo. Both conserved end residues are part of each CDR3. D genes are given only for firm matches. Size values are once, few and many counts, or a class for expanded clones, and some rows have none.

D	V	size	J	DNA	CDR3
TRBD2	TRBV28	NA	TRBJ2-1	TGTGCCAGCAGTTTATCCCCCCAACTAGCGGGAGATTTCGATGAGCAGTTCTTC	CASSLSPQLAGDFDEQFF
NA	TRBV5-1	once	TRBJ2-2	TGCGCCAGCAGCTTGGGGCGGGGACAGCTTATTAACACCGGGGAGCTGTTTTTT	CASSLGRGQLINTGELFF
NA	TRBV28	NA	TRBJ1-5	TGTGCCAGCAGTTTACATCAGCCCCAGCATTTT	CASSLHQPQHF
NA	TRBV5-6	NA	TRBJ1-5	TGTGCCAGCAGCACCCGGGCAGGGGTGGATCAGCCCCAGCATTTT	CASSTRAGVDQPQHF
TRBD1	TRBV19	once	TRBJ1-5	TGTGCCAGTAGTCCCCCCAGGGGGTCCTATCGCAATCAGCCCCAGCATTTT	CASSPPRGSYRNQPQHF
TRBD2	TRBV7-6	NA	TRBJ2-2	TGTGCCAGCAGCTTAGCGGGAGGGCCGGGCACCGGGGAGCTGTTTTTT	CASSLAGGPGTGELFF
NA	TRBV7-3	NA	TRBJ1-4	TGTGCCAGCAGCTCTGACGCAGGGGATAAACTGTTTTTT	CASSSDAGDKLFF
NA	TRBV28	NA	TRBJ2-7	TGTGCCAGCAGTTTAGTAAGCTACGAGCAGTACTTC	CASSLVSYEQYF
NA	TRBV28	NA	TRBJ2-1	TGTGCCAGCAGTTTATTGGGGGATTACAATGAGCAGTTCTTC	CASSLLGDYNEQFF
TRBD2	TRBV14	few	TRBJ2-2	TGTGCCAGCTCCCGACTAGCGGGGCTATTAACCGGGGAGCTGTTTTTT	CASSRLAGLLTGELFF
TRBD1	TRBV5-4	NA	TRBJ1-2	TGTGCCAGCAGCCAAGGACAGGAAAATGGCTACACCTTC	CASSQGQENGYTF
NA	TRBV25-1	few	TRBJ1-5	TGTGCCAGCAGTGAATATTACGGCAATCAGCCCCAGCATTTT	CASSEYYGNQPQHF
TRBD1	TRBV6-6	few	TRBJ1-5	TGTGCCAGCAGTTACACGACAGGGTTTCATCAGCCCCAGCATTTT	CASSYTTGFHQPQHF
NA	TRBV30	NA	TRBJ1-5	TGTGCCTGGAGTGGTACAGGGAATCAGCCCCAGCATTTT	CAWSGTGNQPQHF
NA	TRBV27	NA	TRBJ2-2	TGTGCCAGCAGTTTAGATCAGGGGAGCACCGGGGAGCTGTTTTTT	CASSLDQGSTGELFF
NA	TRBV15	NA	TRBJ2-5	TGTGCCACCAGCAGAGATGCGTCTCGGGAGACCCAGTACTTC	CATSRDASRETQYF
NA	TRBV5-1	NA	TRBJ1-1	TGCGCCAGCAGCTTGGCGGGCAGCAACACTGAAGCTTTCTTT	CASSLAGSNTEAFF
TRBD1	TRBV9	NA	TRBJ1-5	TGTGCCAGCAGCCTGGACAGGGGAGATCAGCCCCAGCATTTT	CASSLDRGDQPQHF
TRBD2	TRBV7-2	NA	TRBJ2-7	TGTGCCAGCAGCTCACAAGGACTAGCTTACGAGCAGTACTTC	CASSSQGLAYEQYF
NA	TRBV6-5	NA	TRBJ1-1	TGTGCCAGCAGTTACTCCGGGGGGAATGAAGCTTTCTTT	CASSYSGGNEAFF
NA	TRBV27	NA	TRBJ2-2	TGTGCCAGCAGTTTGGGGGCCAACACCGGGGAGCTGTTTTTT	CASSLGANTGELFF
NA	TRBV5-6	NA	TRBJ1-3	TGTGCCAGCAGCTCGACGTGGGTATCTGGAAACACCATATATTTT	CASSSTWVSGNTIYF
TRBD2	TRBV5-5	once	TRBJ2-1	TGTGCCAGCAGCTTGTTTAGCGGGAGGGGGCATGAGCAGTTCTTC	CASSLFSGRGHEQFF
TRBD2	TRBV11-2	NA	TRBJ2-1	TGTGCCAGCAGGCCGGGACTAGCGGGAGCGGGAGAGCAGTTCTTC	CASRPGLAGAGEQFF